This TCR beta chain was recovered during a study of beta chain features in type 1 diabetes. Study-level points and caveats: Any HLA effect on TCRB rearrangement was left unresolved by small sub-analyses. High TCR expression in some cells could lead to their over-representation in cDNA sequencing. Type 1 diabetes patients had VDJ junctions that carried fewer insertions and more deletions.

V was trimmed by 7 bases and J by 1 base, leaving 13 bases between them. This CDR3 has 14 amino acids. Germline V gene data show CDR1 as MNHNY and CDR2 as SVGAGI (reference sequence). Sorted populations were all over 98% pure. The authors reverse transcribed all of the isolated RNA, so sequencing captured expressed TCRB transcripts. The method was immunoSEQ multiplex PCR; TCRdb's version includes in-frame clones alone and lacks a portion of them. Among a few hundred thousand clones listed, over 9.5% were seen once. This clone occurred a few times. Its antigen is currently unknown. This TCR came from a man aged 18-30 years in good health. This sequence joins TRBV6-6 and TRBJ1-1; D is possibly TRBD1 (5 bases). The sample comprised naive CD4+ T cells from blood. CDR3 protein: CASTTGSKNTEAFF. For the CDR3, the DNA is TGTGCCAGCACCACAGGTAGTAAGAACACTGAAGCTTTCTTT.